The rows below give T cell receptor beta chains drawn from one sample of a study of T cell repertoires in cytomegalovirus infection. Antigens for these TCRs are unknown. TCRdb reanalysed the reads using MiXCR and keeps one entry per CDR3 protein. Among some 560,000 distinct CDR3 sequences listed, around two fifths were seen once. Sequencing was performed on cultured PBMCs, taken from culture after CMV antigen stimulation. The receptor source for this set is a human donor in good health (CMV status not recorded). Some clones in this sample may be carry-over from other donors' samples. CDR3s include the opening cysteine and the closing phenylalanine or tryptophan. A D gene is named only where the DNA matches it firmly. A row's size may be missing; if present it is once, few, many or a size class.

CDR3 length	clone size	V gene	D gene	J gene	CDR3 DNA	CDR3 protein
15	NA	TRBV7-2	TRBD2	TRBJ2-1	TGTGCCAGCAGCTTAGATGGGGGGGGCTACAATGAGCAGTTCTTC	CASSLDGGGYNEQFF
13	NA	TRBV27	NA	TRBJ2-5	TGTGCCAGCAGACAAGGAAACCAAGAGACCCAGTACTTC	CASRQGNQETQYF
19	few	TRBV7-8	TRBD2	TRBJ2-1	TGTGCCAGCAGCTGGGGGGGAACTAGCGGGGGGCCATCCTACAATGAGCAGTTCTTC	CASSWGGTSGGPSYNEQFF
14	few	TRBV7-2	NA	TRBJ2-2	TGTGCCAGCAGCTACGACAGGAACACCGGGGAGCTGTTTTTT	CASSYDRNTGELFF
13	NA	TRBV12-3/TRBV12-4	TRBD2	TRBJ2-4	TGTGCCAGCAGCCTAGCGGGAGACAACATTCAGTACTTC	CASSLAGDNIQYF
15	many	TRBV7-2	NA	TRBJ2-1	TGTGCCAGCAGCTTCCGCGTAAGCTCCTACAATGAGCAGTTCTTC	CASSFRVSSYNEQFF
17	once	TRBV6-6	TRBD2	TRBJ2-1	TGTGCCAGCAGTTACTCCTTCTTGGCTAGCGGTTACAATGAGCAGTTCTTC	CASSYSFLASGYNEQFF
17	NA	TRBV7-6	TRBD1	TRBJ2-3	TGTGCCAGCAGCTTAGGGGTCGGGACAGCTAGCACAGATACGCAGTATTTT	CASSLGVGTASTDTQYF
15	NA	TRBV12-3/TRBV12-4	TRBD1	TRBJ2-1	TGTGCCAGCAGTTCCGGGACAGGGAACTACAATGAGCAGTTCTTC	CASSSGTGNYNEQFF
18	NA	TRBV11-2	NA	TRBJ2-2	TGTGCCAGCAGCTCAGAACGGATGGGGGGGCCAAACACCGGGGAGCTGTTTTTT	CASSSERMGGPNTGELFF
14	NA	TRBV7-2	NA	TRBJ1-1	TGTGCCAGCAGCCCTTCTGGGCTGTATCCTGAAGCTTTCTTT	CASSPSGLYPEAFF
17	NA	TRBV6-4	TRBD2	TRBJ2-1	TGTGCCAGCAGTGACTCTTCGGGGGGGCGGGAGGTCAATGAGCAGTTCTTC	CASSDSSGGREVNEQFF
14	few	TRBV5-4	NA	TRBJ2-5	TGTGCCAGCAGCTTTTATAGGGGCCAAGAGACCCAGTACTTC	CASSFYRGQETQYF
14	NA	TRBV12-3/TRBV12-4	NA	TRBJ2-1	TGTGCCAGCAGTTTAAGTAACAGGGCGGATGAGCAGTTCTTC	CASSLSNRADEQFF
15	NA	TRBV2	NA	TRBJ1-1	TGTGCCAGCAGTGATGAGGGTTTGGATTTCTCTGAAGCTTTCTTT	CASSDEGLDFSEAFF
16	NA	TRBV7-2	TRBD1	TRBJ2-7	TGTGCCAGCAGCCCGTATCCGGTTGGGACAGGCTACGAGCAGTACTTC	CASSPYPVGTGYEQYF
17	few	TRBV28	NA	TRBJ2-3	TGTGCCAGCAGTTTATCGGTTGGCCAGCTGAGGACAGATACGCAGTATTTT	CASSLSVGQLRTDTQYF
13	NA	TRBV27	TRBD1	TRBJ2-5	TGTGCCAGCAGCGGACAGGACCTGGAGACCCAGTACTTC	CASSGQDLETQYF
14	NA	TRBV20-1	NA	TRBJ2-5	TGCAGTGCTAGAGACCACCTTAGGGAAGGGACCCAGTACTTC	CSARDHLREGTQYF
15	NA	TRBV10-3	NA	TRBJ2-2	TGTGCCATCAGTGAGGGGACCCCGGGCACCGGGGAGCTGTTTTTT	CAISEGTPGTGELFF
15	few	TRBV7-2	TRBD2	TRBJ2-1	TGTGCCAGCAGCTTTAGCGGGAGGGCCTACAATGAGCAGTTCTTC	CASSFSGRAYNEQFF
14	many	TRBV7-9	TRBD2	TRBJ2-7	TGTGCCAGCAGCCCCTACGCGGGGGGCTACGAGCAGTACTTC	CASSPYAGGYEQYF
15	NA	TRBV7-8	NA	TRBJ2-3	TGTGCCAGCAGCTTAGTCAGGGGAGTCACAGATACGCAGTATTTT	CASSLVRGVTDTQYF
13	NA	TRBV15	NA	TRBJ2-1	TGTGCCACCAGCAGGGGCAGGGAGAGTGAGCAGTTCTTC	CATSRGRESEQFF
15	few	TRBV4-1	TRBD2	TRBJ2-2	TGCGCCAGCAGCCAAGCCGGGGGGAGAGCCGGGGAGCTGTTTTTT	CASSQAGGRAGELFF
15	few	TRBV7-8	NA	TRBJ2-7	TGTGCCAGCAGCTTAGCACGGGTCCGCTCCTACGAGCAGTACTTC	CASSLARVRSYEQYF
13	once	TRBV20-1	NA	TRBJ2-7	TGCAGTGCCGGGGAACAGGAACTGAGAGAGCAGTACTTC	CSAGEQELREQYF
14	NA	TRBV5-1	NA	TRBJ2-7	TGCGCCAGCAGCGCCGGGACGTTTTCCTACGAGCAGTACTTC	CASSAGTFSYEQYF
15	NA	TRBV7-2	NA	TRBJ2-7	TGTGCCAGCAGCCCCCGGGCCGAGGAGGCCTACGAGCAGTACTTC	CASSPRAEEAYEQYF
16	few	TRBV19	TRBD1	TRBJ2-7	TGTGCCAGTAGTACAATAAACAGGGGTCGATCCTACGAGCAGTACTTC	CASSTINRGRSYEQYF
16	few	TRBV6-2/TRBV6-3	TRBD2	TRBJ2-7	TGTGCCAGCAGTTCGCATCTAGCGGGAGGGCCCTACGAGCAGTACTTC	CASSSHLAGGPYEQYF
11	NA	TRBV6-6	NA	TRBJ1-1	TGTGCCAGCAGCCTGGAGGGGGGGGGGTTCTTT	CASSLEGGGFF
14	few	TRBV7-2	NA	TRBJ1-3	TGTGCCAGCAGCTCTTTAAATCCTGGAAACACCATATATTTT	CASSSLNPGNTIYF
12	few	TRBV6-2/TRBV6-3	NA	TRBJ1-5	TGTGCCAGCAGTTACTCGCATCAGCCCCAGCATTTT	CASSYSHQPQHF
15	NA	TRBV4-3	NA	TRBJ1-2	TGCGCCAGCAGCCAAGAATGGGATCAGGGCTATGGCTACACCTTC	CASSQEWDQGYGYTF
14	NA	TRBV5-6	NA	TRBJ1-2	TGTGCCAGCAGCTTGGTTAGGCTTAACTATGGCTACACCTTC	CASSLVRLNYGYTF
16	many	TRBV11-2	TRBD1	TRBJ2-3	TGTGCCAGCAGCGAAGGGACAGGCCCCATAACAGATACGCAGTATTTT	CASSEGTGPITDTQYF
14	few	TRBV7-2	TRBD1	TRBJ2-1	TGTGCCAGCAGTCCGGGACAGATTACAAATGAGCAGTTCTTC	CASSPGQITNEQFF
14	many	TRBV7-2	NA	TRBJ2-5	TGTGCCAGCAGCCAATCCCCAGGGAAAGAGACCCAGTACTTC	CASSQSPGKETQYF
16	NA	TRBV6-5	NA	TRBJ2-1	TGTGCCAGCGGCCGGGACTCCTATGCAGCCTACAATGAGCAGTTCTTC	CASGRDSYAAYNEQFF
15	NA	TRBV27	TRBD2	TRBJ2-1	TGTGCCAGCAGTCTTAGCGGGGGGGCCTGGAATGAGCAGTTCTTC	CASSLSGGAWNEQFF
17	NA	TRBV12-3/TRBV12-4	TRBD2	TRBJ2-2	TGTGCCAGCAGTCCCGATGGACTAGCGGGAGACACCGGGGAGCTGTTTTTT	CASSPDGLAGDTGELFF
11	many	TRBV7-2	NA	TRBJ2-5	TGTGCCAGCAGGCACCCGCTCCCCCAGTACTTC	CASRHPLPQYF
14	NA	TRBV7-6	NA	TRBJ1-6	TGTGCCAGCAGCTTATACACAGGGACGTCCCCCCTCCACTTT	CASSLYTGTSPLHF
17	once	TRBV19	TRBD1	TRBJ2-1	TGTGCCAGTAAAGGATTATTTAGGGACAGGGGCTACAATGAGCAGTTCTTC	CASKGLFRDRGYNEQFF
12	NA	TRBV20-1	NA	TRBJ2-7	TGCAGTGCTTCCGGGCAGAACTACGAGCAGTACTTC	CSASGQNYEQYF
15	few	TRBV12-5	NA	TRBJ1-2	TGTGCTAGTGGTTTGAATACAGATTCTAACTATGGCTACACCTTC	CASGLNTDSNYGYTF
12	NA	TRBV15	NA	TRBJ1-6	TGTGCCACCAGCAGAGCGGGTGCACCCCTCCACTTT	CATSRAGAPLHF
16	once	TRBV5-4	NA	TRBJ2-2	TGTGCCAGCAGCTCGATAGGGGGGGCCGCCACCGGGGAGCTGTTTTTT	CASSSIGGAATGELFF
13	few	TRBV7-8	NA	TRBJ2-7	TGTGCCAGCAGCTTACGCTCAAGCGGGGAGCAGTACTTC	CASSLRSSGEQYF
18	few	TRBV20-1	NA	TRBJ2-5	TGCAGTGCTATGAGTCCGGCCCTGGCGAAGGGGGGACAAGAGACCCAGTACTTC	CSAMSPALAKGGQETQYF
15	NA	TRBV7-3	TRBD1	TRBJ1-2	TGTGCCAGCAGCCCCCGGGACAGGGATAGCGATGGCTACACCTTC	CASSPRDRDSDGYTF
14	NA	TRBV28	TRBD2	TRBJ2-7	TGTGCCAGCAGTTCGCGGGGGGTCGTCTACGAGCAGTACTTC	CASSSRGVVYEQYF
14	NA	TRBV5-1	NA	TRBJ2-2	TGCGCCAGCAACCCAGGGCCTAACCTCGGGGAGCTGTTTTTT	CASNPGPNLGELFF
13	NA	TRBV7-2	NA	TRBJ2-7	TGTGCCAGCAGCCTCCGGGCCTTTCACGAGCAGTACTTC	CASSLRAFHEQYF
15	once	TRBV19	TRBD2	TRBJ2-1	TGTGCCAGTAAACTCGTAGCGGGGGGCTACAATGAGCAGTTCTTC	CASKLVAGGYNEQFF
14	NA	TRBV7-2	TRBD1	TRBJ1-1	TGTGCCAGCAGCTTAGGACAGGGAGCGTCTGAAGCTTTCTTT	CASSLGQGASEAFF
16	many	TRBV7-8	NA	TRBJ2-1	TGTGCCAGCAGCTTTCAACAGGGGGCGGGGGGCAATGAGCAGTTCTTC	CASSFQQGAGGNEQFF
11	NA	TRBV25-1	NA	TRBJ1-2	TGTGCCAGCACGGGAATCGCGGGCTACACCTTC	CASTGIAGYTF